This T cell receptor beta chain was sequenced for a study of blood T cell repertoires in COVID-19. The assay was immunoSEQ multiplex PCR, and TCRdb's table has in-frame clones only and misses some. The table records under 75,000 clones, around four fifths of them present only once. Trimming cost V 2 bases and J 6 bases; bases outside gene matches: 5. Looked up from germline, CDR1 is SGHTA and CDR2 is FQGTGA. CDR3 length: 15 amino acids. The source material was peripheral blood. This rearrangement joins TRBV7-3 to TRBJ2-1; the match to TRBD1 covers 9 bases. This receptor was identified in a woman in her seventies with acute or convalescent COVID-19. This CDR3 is CASSLGTGGFNEQFF. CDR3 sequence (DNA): TGTGCCAGCAGCTTAGGTACAGGGGGCTTCAATGAGCAGTTCTTC.